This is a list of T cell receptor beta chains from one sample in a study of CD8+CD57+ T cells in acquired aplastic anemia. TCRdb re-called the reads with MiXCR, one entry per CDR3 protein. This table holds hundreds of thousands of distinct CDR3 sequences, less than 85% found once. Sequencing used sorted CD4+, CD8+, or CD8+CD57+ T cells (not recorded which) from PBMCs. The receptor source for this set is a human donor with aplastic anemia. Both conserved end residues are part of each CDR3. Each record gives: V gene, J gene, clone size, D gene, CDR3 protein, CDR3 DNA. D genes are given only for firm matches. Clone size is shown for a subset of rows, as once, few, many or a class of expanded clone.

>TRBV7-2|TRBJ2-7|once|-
CASSGRGRADEGYF
TGTGCCAGCAGCGGCCGAGGGCGCGCCGACGAGGGCTACTTC
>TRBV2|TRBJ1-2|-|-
CASSFGTDRQYTF
TGTGCCAGCAGCTTCGGGACGGATAGGCAGTATACTTTC
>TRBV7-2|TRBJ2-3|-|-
CASSYDPTGTQYF
TGTGCCAGCAGCTACGATCCCACAGGTACGCAGTATTTT
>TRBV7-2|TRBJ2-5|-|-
CASSLSTGYGETQYF
TGTGCCAGCAGCCTATCAACAGGGTACGGAGAGACCCAGTACTTC
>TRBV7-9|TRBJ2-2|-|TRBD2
CASSFVRSGGSF
TGTGCCAGCAGCTTTGTAAGAAGCGGGGGGAGCTTT
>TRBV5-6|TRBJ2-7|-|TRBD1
CASSLGTEAFYEQYF
TGTGCCAGCAGCCTTGGGACAGAAGCTTTCTACGAGCAGTACTTC
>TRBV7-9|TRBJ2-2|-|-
CASSLAGGETGELFF
TGTGCCAGCAGCTTAGCGGGAGGCGAGACCGGGGAGCTGTTTTTT
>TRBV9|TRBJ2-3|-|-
CASGVGGKSTETF
TGTGCCAGCGGGGTCGGGGGCAAGAGCACAGAGACGTTT
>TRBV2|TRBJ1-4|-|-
CASSYEGATNEKLFF
TGTGCCAGCAGTTATGAGGGAGCAACTAATGAAAAACTGTTTTTT
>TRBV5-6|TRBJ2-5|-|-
CASTTRDGAGETQYF
TGTGCCAGCACTACCCGGGACGGGGCAGGGGAGACCCAGTACTTC
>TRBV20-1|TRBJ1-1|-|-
CSARFSDPVGGRYTEAFF
TGCAGTGCTAGATTTTCAGATCCGGTCGGCGGTAGGTACACTGAAGCTTTCTTT
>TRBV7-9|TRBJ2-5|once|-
CASSRHGKVETAKF
TGTGCCAGCAGCAGACACGGCAAAGTTGAGACGGCCAAATTC
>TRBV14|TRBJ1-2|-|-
CASSLGPGQAPLDYGYTF
TGTGCCAGCAGCTTAGGCCCGGGGCAGGCTCCCCTCGACTATGGCTACACCTTC
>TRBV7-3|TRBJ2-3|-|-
CASSVRPDAPYF
TGTGCCAGCAGCGTTAGGCCAGATGCGCCATATTTT
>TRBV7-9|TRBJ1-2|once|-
CASSSSDGADYGYTF
TGTGCCAGCAGCTCGTCAGATGGCGCCGATTATGGCTACACCTTC
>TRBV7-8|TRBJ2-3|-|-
CAGHVAPETKYF
TGTGCCGGACACGTGGCTCCAGAGACCAAGTACTTT
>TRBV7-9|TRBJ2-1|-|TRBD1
CASSVGGGTGADNEQFF
TGTGCCAGCAGCGTAGGAGGCGGGACAGGGGCCGACAATGAGCAGTTCTTC
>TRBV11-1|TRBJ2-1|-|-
CASSLELSNNEQFF
TGTGCCAGCAGCTTGGAGCTTAGTAACAATGAGCAGTTCTTC
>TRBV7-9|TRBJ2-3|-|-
CAYKVAAYTEYF
TGTGCCTACAAGGTAGCGGCGTATACAGAGTATTTT
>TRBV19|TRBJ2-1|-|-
CASSMGGDTHNGHFF
TGTGCCAGTAGTATGGGGGGGGACACACACAATGGCCATTTCTTC
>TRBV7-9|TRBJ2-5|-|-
CASSSASDPETQYF
TGTGCCAGCAGCAGCGCATCAGACCCAGAGACCCAGTACTTC
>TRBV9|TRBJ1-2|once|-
CASSVPRAGVVYSYTF
TGTGCCAGCAGCGTCCCGAGGGCGGGGGTCGTATATAGCTACACCTTC
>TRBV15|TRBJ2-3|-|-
CATSRGSSPETQYF
TGTGCCACCAGCAGGGGCTCCAGTCCAGAGACGCAGTATTTC
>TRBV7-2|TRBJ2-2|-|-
CASSSHPGGTALFF
TGTGCCAGCAGCTCACATCCAGGCGGCACAGCGCTGTTTTTT
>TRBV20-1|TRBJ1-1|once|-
CSARDFLQRGTEAFF
TGCAGTGCCCGAGACTTTCTCCAAAGGGGCACTGAAGCTTTCTTT
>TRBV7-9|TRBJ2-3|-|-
CASSPAGGPDAQYF
TGTGCCAGCAGCCCGGCGGGTGGTCCCGATGCGCAGTATTTT
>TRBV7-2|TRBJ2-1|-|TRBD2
CASSFERSGETHEQFF
TGTGCCAGCAGCTTTGAAAGAAGCGGGGAGACGCATGAGCAGTTCTTC
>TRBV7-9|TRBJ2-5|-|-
CASSPTEKLYTHTF
TGTGCCAGCAGCCCCACAGAAAAACTCTACACCCATACGTTC
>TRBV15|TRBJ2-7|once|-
CATSGRSLADEQYF
TGTGCCACCAGCGGCCGCAGCCTGGCCGACGAGCAGTACTTC
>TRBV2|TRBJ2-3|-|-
CASGEDDTDTQYF
TGTGCCAGCGGGGAGGATGACACAGATACGCAGTATTTT
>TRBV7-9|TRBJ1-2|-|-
CASSLEGDGQVYGYTF
TGTGCCAGCAGCTTGGAGGGGGACGGGCAAGTATATGGCTACACCTTC
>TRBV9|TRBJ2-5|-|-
CASSRAGNIQTFYF
TGTGCCAGCAGCAGAGCTGGGAACATACAGACCTTCTACTTC
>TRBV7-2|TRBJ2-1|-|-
CASSLTRGPDSQEQFF
TGTGCCAGCAGCTTAACGAGAGGGCCCGATTCGCAGGAGCAGTTCTTC
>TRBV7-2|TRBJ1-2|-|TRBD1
CASSLTGAADNGYAF
TGTGCCAGCAGCTTGACAGGGGCAGCCGACAATGGCTACGCCTTC